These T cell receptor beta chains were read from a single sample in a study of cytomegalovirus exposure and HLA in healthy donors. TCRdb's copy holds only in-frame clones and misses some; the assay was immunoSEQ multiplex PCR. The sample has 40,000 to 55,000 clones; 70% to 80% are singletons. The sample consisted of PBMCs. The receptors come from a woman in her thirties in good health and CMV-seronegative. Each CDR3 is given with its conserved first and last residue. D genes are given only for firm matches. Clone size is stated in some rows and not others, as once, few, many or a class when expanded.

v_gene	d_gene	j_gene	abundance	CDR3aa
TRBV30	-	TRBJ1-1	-	CAWSVYNTEAFF
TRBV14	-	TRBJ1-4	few	CASSPDSYEKLFF
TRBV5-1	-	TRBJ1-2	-	CASRYPGRTLGGYTF
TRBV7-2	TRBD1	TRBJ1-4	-	CASSLPGQVNEKLFF
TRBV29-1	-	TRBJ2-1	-	CSVARQATQFF
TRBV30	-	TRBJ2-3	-	CAWDGGDTQYF
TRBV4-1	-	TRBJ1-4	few	CASSQEVGSGEKLFF
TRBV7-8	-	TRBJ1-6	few	CASSLDTGLNNSPLHF
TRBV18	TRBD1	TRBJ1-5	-	CASSSSTGGDQPQHF
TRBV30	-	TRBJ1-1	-	CAWSKGLRESEAFF